This T cell receptor beta chain was recovered during a study of blood T cells in healthy people across ages. Study-wide results and caveats: Donor CMV status, an unknown factor, possibly confounded changes in expanded clonotypes.

All donors came from Russia, were Caucasian and healthy, and spanned ages about 6 to 90. Germline V gene lookup returns CDR1 SQVTM and CDR2 ANQGSEA. Trimming took off 7 bases at V and 4 bases at J, with 16 bases between the two ends. The CDR3 is 13 amino acids. On this clonotype: Its antigen is unidentified.

The authors ran a second PCR of roughly 7 to 11 cycles using a sample-barcoded 5' primer and a J-beta primer mix. A minimum of 2.5 million CDR3-containing paired-end reads was obtained for each sample. TCRdb re-derived calls from the 5' RACE reads in MiXCR, one entry per CDR3 protein. The table has 1.5 million to 2 million distinct CDR3 sequences, around half seen once. Sequencing was done on a sample of blood. The origin of this receptor is a woman aged 40 to 55 in good health. This chain uses TRBV29-1 with TRBJ1-2; D call uncertain. The CDR3 here is CSGEEDLSYGYTF. CDR3 in DNA: TGCAGCGGTGAGGAGGACTTATCCTATGGCTACACCTTC.